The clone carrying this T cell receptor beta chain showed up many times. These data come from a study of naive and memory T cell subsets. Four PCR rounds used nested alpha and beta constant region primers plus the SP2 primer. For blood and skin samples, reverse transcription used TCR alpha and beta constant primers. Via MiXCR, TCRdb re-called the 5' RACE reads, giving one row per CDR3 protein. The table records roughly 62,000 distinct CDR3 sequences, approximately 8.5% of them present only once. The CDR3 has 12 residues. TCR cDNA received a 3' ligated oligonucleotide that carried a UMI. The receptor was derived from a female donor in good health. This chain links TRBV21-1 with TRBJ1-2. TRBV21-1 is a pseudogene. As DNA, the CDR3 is TGTGCCAGCAGCATAGGGGTAACTGGCTACACCTTC. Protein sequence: CASSIGVTGYTF.